The clone carrying this TCR beta chain appeared once. Preparing the TCRbeta library involved the use of unique molecular identifiers. Each CDR3 protein gets one entry after TCRdb re-called the PCR reads with MiXCR. The repertoire consists of some 500,000 distinct CDR3 sequences, with around 17% occurring once and the leading ten covering 3% to 3.5%. These data are taken from a study of T-cell reconstitution after alpha-beta-depleted transplantation in children. The CDR3 runs to 14 residues. V lost 6 bases and J lost 6, with 14 bases in between. This rearrangement joins TRBV12-3 or TRBV12-4 to TRBJ2-2; a weak D match, TRBD1 (6 bases). The receptor was derived from a human donor who donated a stem cell graft to a child with acute lymphoblastic leukemia. Source: PBMCs from the stem cell graft donor, taken from the stem cell graft. The CDR3 region is CASSPGQYAGELFF. CDR3 nucleotides: TGTGCCAGCAGCCCAGGACAGTACGCCGGGGAGCTGTTTTTT.